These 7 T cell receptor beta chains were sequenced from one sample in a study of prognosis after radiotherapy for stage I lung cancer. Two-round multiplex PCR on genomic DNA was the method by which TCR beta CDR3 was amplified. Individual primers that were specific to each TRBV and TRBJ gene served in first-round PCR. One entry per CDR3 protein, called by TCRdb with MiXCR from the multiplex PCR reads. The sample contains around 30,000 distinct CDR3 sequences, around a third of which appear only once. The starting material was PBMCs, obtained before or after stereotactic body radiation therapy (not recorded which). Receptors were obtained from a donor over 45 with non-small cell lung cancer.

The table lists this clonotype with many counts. The CDR3 DNA is TGTGCCAGCAGCCCTGGGGGGGATGGAGCTTTCTTT. Its translation is CASSPGGDGAFF. J is TRBJ1-1 and V is TRBV3-1, with D perhaps TRBD1 (5 bases). Trimming took 4 bases from V and 10 from J, leaving 13 bases between them. The CDR3 contains 12 residues. CDR1 LGHDT and CDR2 YNNKEL come from the germline V gene (reference sequence).

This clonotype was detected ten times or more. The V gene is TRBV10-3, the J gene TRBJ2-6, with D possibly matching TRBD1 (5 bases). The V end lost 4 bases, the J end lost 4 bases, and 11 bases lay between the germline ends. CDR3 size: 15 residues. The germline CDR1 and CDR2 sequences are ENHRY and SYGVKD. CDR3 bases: TGTGCCATCAGTGCCAGGGATCCCGGGGCCAACGTCCTGACTTTC. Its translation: CAISARDPGANVLTF.

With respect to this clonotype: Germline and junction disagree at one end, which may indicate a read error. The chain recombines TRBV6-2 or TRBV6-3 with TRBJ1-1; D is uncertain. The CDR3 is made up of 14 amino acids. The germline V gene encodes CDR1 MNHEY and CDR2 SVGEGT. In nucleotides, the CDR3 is TGTGCCAGCATTTACTCTAACGGGAACACTGGAGCTTTCTTT. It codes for CASIYSNGNTGAFF.

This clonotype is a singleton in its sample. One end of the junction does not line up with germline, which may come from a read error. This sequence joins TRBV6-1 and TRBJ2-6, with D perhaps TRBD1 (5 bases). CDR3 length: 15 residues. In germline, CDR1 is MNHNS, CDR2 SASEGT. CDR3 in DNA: TGTGCCAGCAGGGTACGGAACTCTGGGGCCAACTTCCTGACTTTC. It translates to CASRVRNSGANFLTF.

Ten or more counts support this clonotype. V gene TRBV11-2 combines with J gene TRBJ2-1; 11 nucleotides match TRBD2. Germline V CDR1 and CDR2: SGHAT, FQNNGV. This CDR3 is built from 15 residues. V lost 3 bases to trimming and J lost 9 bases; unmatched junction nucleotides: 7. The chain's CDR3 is CASSLNSGGESEQFF. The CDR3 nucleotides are TGTGCCAGCAGCTTGAATAGCGGGGGGGAGAGTGAGCAGTTCTTC.

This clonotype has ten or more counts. CDR3 sequence reads: CASSNGNTIYF. As DNA, the CDR3 is TGTGCCAGCAGTAACGGAAACACCATATATTTT. The chain joins TRBV12-3 or TRBV12-4 to TRBJ1-3; D is unclear. This CDR3 is built from 11 residues. V was cut by 5 bases and J by 4 bases, with 3 bases left in between.

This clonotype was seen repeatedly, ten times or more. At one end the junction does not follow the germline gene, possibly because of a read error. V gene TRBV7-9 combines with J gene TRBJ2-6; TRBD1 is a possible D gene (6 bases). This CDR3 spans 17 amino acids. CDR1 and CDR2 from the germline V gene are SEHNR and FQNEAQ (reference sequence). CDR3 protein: CASSQAWSGAGANVLAF. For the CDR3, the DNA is TGTGCCAGCAGCCAAGCCTGGTCAGGGGCTGGGGCCAACGTCCTGGCTTTC. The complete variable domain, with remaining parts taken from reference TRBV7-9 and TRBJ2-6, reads DTGVSQNPRHKITKRGQNVTFRCDPISEHNRLYWYRQTLGQGPEFLTYFQNEAQLEKSRLLSDRFSAERPKGSFSTLEIQRTEQGDSAMYLCASSQAWSGAGANVLAFGAGSRLTVL.